Given below is one T cell receptor beta chain in context. There is no known antigen for this receptor. Base qualities are not at hand, and no much larger clone is one base apart. These data originate in a study of blood T cell repertoires in COVID-19 (dated by TCRdb to the early 2020s). Broadly, across the study: The collaborator samples originated in the United States, Italy and Spain and spanned the acute and convalescent phases of COVID-19. The material from the prospective study consisted of cDNA or gDNA derived from T cells, B-cell-depleted T cells, or PBMCs. Subjects who had been exposed to COVID-19, were actively infected with it, or had recovered from it provided the deeply sampled blood TCRbeta repertoires that made up the dataset. The repertoires were made available in a free public database intended to serve as a resource for research on the immune response to SARS-CoV-2. Samples came from the ongoing ImmuneRACE study (first 160 participants) plus 1,254 subjects from 6 global collaborators. A de-identified subject ID, COVID-19 status, age in years and sex were almost always included in the sample metadata. Where HLA class I and class II types were available, the types were taken from metadata supplied by the sample provider, not from assay-based typing.

Paper-wide results and their limitations: How much clinical and demographic metadata was included differed by source and by participant, and the metadata was provided uncurated.

Spanning cysteine to phenylalanine, the CDR3 consists of 14 amino acids. Here the CDR3 DNA is all that survives: 42 bases in frame from base 1. As encoded in the germline V gene, CDR1 is LGHNA while CDR2 is YNFKEQ. The germline V and J ends show losses of 4 bases and 3 bases respectively, and no gene match explains 4 bases of the junction. The immunoSEQ Assay, a bias-controlled multiplex PCR, was used to amplify TCRbeta CDR3 regions from genomic DNA. The study's own analysis went as follows. The number of nucleated cells in each sample was estimated from the amplification of reference gene primers within the assay. To quantify the absolute abundance of each unique TCRbeta CDR3 rearrangement, sequence reads were collapsed and filtered. For each sample, productive Simpson clonality was calculated as the square root of Simpson's diversity index across productive rearrangements. The clones in this table, taken by TCRdb from immuneACCESS, are in-frame only. Not every clone is retained; where verified, under half of the shortfall comes from an unresolved V gene, and the cause of the rest is unknown. Clone size and V and J calls were adopted from that table, with D and trimming inferred from the DNA. Within this sample are 130,000 to 150,000 clones, with about 89% of them counted one time only. The top ten clonotypes cover 30% to 45% of the sample.

Another Seattle source contributed samples from volunteer blood donors who had recovered from COVID-19. Collaborating institutions collected whole blood in K2EDTA tubes following their own protocols. For TCRbeta analysis, collaborator samples were shipped as frozen whole blood, as isolated PBMCs, or as DNA extracted from either sample type. This sequence uses TRBV4-2 and TRBJ1-2; TRBD1 fits 8 bases in the junction. This receptor was obtained from a man in his fifties who had recovered from COVID-19. The sequencing input was peripheral blood. The base sequence is TGTGCCAGCAGCCTGGGACAGGTTGACTATGGCTACACCTTC. It encodes CASSLGQVDYGYTF.